Detailed here is one TCR beta chain. Its target is unknown. Only in-frame clones appear in the TCRdb table, and some are missing; sequencing was by immunoSEQ multiplex PCR. The table has 80,000 to 90,000 clones, approximately 89% seen once. V was pared by 2 bases and J by 1 base, with 9 bases between. The CDR3 extends over 15 amino acids. Germline V gene lookup returns CDR1 SEHNR and CDR2 FQNEAQ (reference sequence). This sample stems from a study of T cell responses to AZD1222 COVID-19 vaccine. On the study more broadly: Second-dose timings of about 4 or about 12 weeks were pooled.

General observations from the study: Repertoire sampling occurred only after the peak T cell response. Females outnumbered males among donors, who were mostly white British; clonal diversity was possibly underestimated. Reportedly, nearly half the spike-specific TCRs target unmutated variant regions.

This receptor was obtained from an adult in good health. Sequenced here: peripheral blood, sampled on day 0 of AZD1222 vaccination. The chain combines TRBV7-9 with TRBJ2-1; the D gene is possibly TRBD1 (5 bases). CDR3 nucleotides: TGTGCCAGCAGCTTAAGGGGTTCTTCCTACAATGAGCAGTTCTTC. It translates to CASSLRGSSYNEQFF.